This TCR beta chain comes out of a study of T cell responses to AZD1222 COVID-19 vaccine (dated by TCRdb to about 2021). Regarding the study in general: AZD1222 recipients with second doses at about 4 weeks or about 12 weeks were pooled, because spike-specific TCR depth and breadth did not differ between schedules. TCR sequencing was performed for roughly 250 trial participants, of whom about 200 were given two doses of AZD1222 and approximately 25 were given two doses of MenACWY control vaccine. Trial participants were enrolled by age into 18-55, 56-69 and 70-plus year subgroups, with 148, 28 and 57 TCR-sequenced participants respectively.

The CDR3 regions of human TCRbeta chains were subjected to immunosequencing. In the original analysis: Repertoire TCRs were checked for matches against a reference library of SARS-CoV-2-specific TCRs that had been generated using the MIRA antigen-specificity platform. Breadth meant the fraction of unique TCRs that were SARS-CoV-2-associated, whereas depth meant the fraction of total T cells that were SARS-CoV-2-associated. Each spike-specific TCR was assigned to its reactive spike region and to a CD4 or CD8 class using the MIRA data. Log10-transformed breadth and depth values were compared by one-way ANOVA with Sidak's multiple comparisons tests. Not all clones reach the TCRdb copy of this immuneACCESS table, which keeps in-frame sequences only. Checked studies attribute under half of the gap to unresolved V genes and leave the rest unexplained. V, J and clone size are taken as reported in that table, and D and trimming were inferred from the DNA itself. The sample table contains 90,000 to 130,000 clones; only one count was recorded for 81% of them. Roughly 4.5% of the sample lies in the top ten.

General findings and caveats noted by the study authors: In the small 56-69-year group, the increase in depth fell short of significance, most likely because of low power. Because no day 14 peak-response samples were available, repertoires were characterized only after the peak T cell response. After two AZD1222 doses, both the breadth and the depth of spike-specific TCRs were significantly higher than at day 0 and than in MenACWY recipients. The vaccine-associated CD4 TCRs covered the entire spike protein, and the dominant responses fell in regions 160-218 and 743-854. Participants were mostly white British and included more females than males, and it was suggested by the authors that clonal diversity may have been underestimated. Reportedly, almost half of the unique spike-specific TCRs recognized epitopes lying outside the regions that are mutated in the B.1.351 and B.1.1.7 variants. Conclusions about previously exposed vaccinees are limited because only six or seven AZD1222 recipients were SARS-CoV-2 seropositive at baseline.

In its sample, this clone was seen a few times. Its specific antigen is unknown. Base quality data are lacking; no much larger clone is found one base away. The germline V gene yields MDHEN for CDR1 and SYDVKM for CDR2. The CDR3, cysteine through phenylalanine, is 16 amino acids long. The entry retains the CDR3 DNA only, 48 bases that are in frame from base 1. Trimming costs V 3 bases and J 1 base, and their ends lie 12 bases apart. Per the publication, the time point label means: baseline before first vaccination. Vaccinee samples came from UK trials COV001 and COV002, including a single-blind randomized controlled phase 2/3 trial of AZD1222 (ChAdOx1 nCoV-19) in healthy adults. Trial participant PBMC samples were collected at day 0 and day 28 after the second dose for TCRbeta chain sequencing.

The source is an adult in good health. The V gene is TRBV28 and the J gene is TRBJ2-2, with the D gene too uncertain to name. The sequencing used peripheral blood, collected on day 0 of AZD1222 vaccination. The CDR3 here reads CASSFPDDKNTGELFF. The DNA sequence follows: TGTGCCAGCAGTTTCCCCGACGACAAGAACACCGGGGAGCTGTTTTTT.